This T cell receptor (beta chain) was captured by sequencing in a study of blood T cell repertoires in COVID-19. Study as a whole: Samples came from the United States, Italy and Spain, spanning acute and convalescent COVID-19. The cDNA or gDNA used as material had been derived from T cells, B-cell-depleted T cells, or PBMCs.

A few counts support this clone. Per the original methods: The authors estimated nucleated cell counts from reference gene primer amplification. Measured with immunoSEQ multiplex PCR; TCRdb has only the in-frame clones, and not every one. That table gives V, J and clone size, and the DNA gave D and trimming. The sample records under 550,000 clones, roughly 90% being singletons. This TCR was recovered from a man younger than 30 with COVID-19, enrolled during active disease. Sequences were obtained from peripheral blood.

CDR3 residues: CASSLVLRWGQGGETQYF. The CDR3 bases are TGTGCCAGCAGCTTAGTTTTGAGATGGGGACAGGGTGGCGAGACCCAGTACTTC. V is TRBV7-2 and J is TRBJ2-5; 9 bases map to TRBD1. The CDR3 has 18 amino acids. The V gene end was trimmed by 1 base and the J gene end by 5 bases; junction bases not matched to a gene: 14. The germline V gene has CDR1 SGHTA and CDR2 FQGNSA.